These 9 T cell receptor beta chains originate from one sample sequenced in a study of regulatory T cells in long-lasting Graves disease. Time point given: persistent/refractory GD, antithyroid drugs over 5 years with positive TRAb. Extracted RNA from PBMCs served as the source of the TCR library. Arm-PCR of CDR3 regions and iRepertoire HTBI primers were the basis on which TCR beta libraries were built. TCRdb processed the multiplex PCR reads anew with MiXCR; each CDR3 protein has one entry. The table shows around 460,000 distinct CDR3 sequences, with roughly 21% occurring only once. Sample: peripheral blood mononuclear cells (PBMCs), taken when the disease was refractory, from a patient treated with antithyroid drugs. Source of these receptors: a female donor with Graves disease.

A few counts support this clonotype. This chain links TRBV6-5 with TRBJ1-2, with 7 positions matching TRBD1. With V trimmed by 0 bases and J by 4 bases, 2 bases remained unmatched. This CDR3 contains 14 residues. The germline V gene has CDR1 MNHEY and CDR2 SVGAGI. CDR3 nucleotide sequence: TGTGCCAGCAGTTACTCTGGGGACAGCTATGGCTACACCTTC. Amino acids: CASSYSGDSYGYTF.

V and J are TRBV25-1 and TRBJ1-3; D unresolved. Trimming pared 1 base from V and 0 bases from J, leaving 10 bases between. Germline V gives CDR1 MGHDK, CDR2 SYGVNS. The CDR3 consists of 16 residues. In DNA form, the CDR3 reads TGTGCCAGCAGTGAATCGGGCAAACCCTCTGGAAACACCATATATTTT. Residues: CASSESGKPSGNTIYF.

Comment on this clonotype: This clone may be a read error of a much larger clone one base away. The V gene is TRBV12-3 or TRBV12-4, the J gene TRBJ2-5, with D unclear. The CDR3 spans 13 residues. Written as DNA, the CDR3 is TGTGTCAGCAAACCTAGGGACCAAGAGACCCAGTACTTC. Residues: CVSKPRDQETQYF.

The V gene is TRBV20-1, the J gene TRBJ1-3; D is unclear. V lost 3 bases and J 4 bases, leaving 13 bases between the germline ends. CDR3 length: 14 amino acids. The germline V gene has CDR1 DFQATT and CDR2 SNEGSKA (reference sequence). CDR3 sequence: CSASWQPGGNTIYF. CDR3 DNA: TGCAGTGCTAGCTGGCAGCCGGGCGGAAACACCATATATTTT.

This clonotype has ten or more counts. The chain employs TRBV12-3 or TRBV12-4 and TRBJ1-1, with D possibly TRBD1 on 6 matching bases. V was clipped by 7 bases and J by 0 bases, with 15 bases between them. The CDR3 is 15 amino acids. The CDR3 DNA is TGTGCCAGCACCCTTGGAGGGGACATGAACACTGAAGCTTTCTTT. Its protein product is CASTLGGDMNTEAFF.

This clonotype has more than one count but fewer than ten. The chain joins TRBV18 to TRBJ2-3; tentatively, D is TRBD1 or TRBD2 (5 bases each). Trimming removed 3 bases at V and 1 base at J, with 17 bases between. From germline, CDR1 is KGHSH and CDR2 LQKENI. The CDR3 runs 17 residues. The chain's CDR3 is CASSPPKHQGGTDTQYF. CDR3 nucleotides: TGTGCCAGCTCACCGCCGAAACATCAGGGAGGCACAGATACGCAGTATTTT. The full variable domain, in which reference TRBV18 and TRBJ2-3 provide the parts outside the CDR3, is NAGVMQNPRHLVRRRGQEARLRCSPMKGHSHVYWYRQLPEEGLKFMVYLQKENIIDESGMPKERFSAEFPKEGPSILRIQQVVRGDSAAYFCASSPPKHQGGTDTQYFGPGTRLTVL.

This clonotype was detected many times. The CDR3 protein is CASSLQGPGETQYF. The CDR3 nucleotides read TGTGCCAGCAGTTTACAAGGGCCGGGGGAGACCCAGTACTTC. J is TRBJ2-5 and V is TRBV28, with D possibly being TRBD2 (5 bases). The germline V and J ends were trimmed by 2 bases and 5 bases, with 12 bases remaining between them. Germline V gene data show CDR1 as MDHEN and CDR2 as SYDVKM. There are 14 residues in the CDR3.

This clonotype was counted a few times. This chain uses TRBV5-1 with TRBJ2-4; no clear D. This CDR3 has 16 residues. Germline V CDR1 and CDR2: SGHRS, YFSETQ. V was pared by 0 bases and J by 4 bases, with 14 bases between. As DNA, the CDR3 is TGCGCCAGCAGCTTGGTCAGCCTTAGCCTAAAAAACATTCAGTACTTC. Amino acids: CASSLVSLSLKNIQYF.

Concerning this clonotype: It differs at one base from a far larger clone, so likely a read error. The chain links TRBV11-3 to TRBJ2-7; 13 nucleotides match TRBD2. The CDR3 is made up of 15 amino acids. The V gene end was trimmed by 5 bases and the J gene end by 5 bases; junction bases not matched to a gene: 6. Germline V gives CDR1 SGHNT, CDR2 YENEEA. In DNA form, the CDR3 reads TGTGCCAGCAGCCCCCGGACTAGCGGGGGCCACGAGCAGTACTTC. It translates to CASSPRTSGGHEQYF.